The 17 T cell receptor beta chains listed next were all sequenced from one sample in a study of tumor-infiltrating lymphocytes in localized non-small cell lung cancer (dated by TCRdb to the early 2020s). The library was generated by the immunoSEQ multiplex PCR assay. TCRdb took over this immuneACCESS table, retaining in-frame rearrangements with V and J assigned. Such tables are incomplete; in checked studies, under half of the missing clones stem from an unresolved V gene, and the remainder is unexplained. Present in this sample are roughly 2,800 clones, 70% to 75% of which were seen just once. The top ten clones comprise roughly a sixth of the sample. Sequencing was carried out using uninvolved lung tissue not adjacent to the tumor. The receptors derive from a human donor with non-small cell lung cancer.

The chain uses TRBV12-5 and TRBJ1-5; tentative D call: TRBD1 (6 bases). Trimming took 5 bases from V and 0 from J, leaving 17 bases between them. The V gene's germline CDR1 is LGHNT and CDR2 FRNRAP. The CDR3 spans 17 residues. CDR3 DNA: TGTGCTAGTGGTGAACCCTCCCGGACAGTTAGCAATCAGCCCCAGCATTTT. Its translation: CASGEPSRTVSNQPQHF.

The chain couples TRBV10-3 to TRBJ1-2; D gene ambiguous. Between the trimmed V and J ends, which lost 7 bases and 7 bases, there was a span of 16 bases. The length of the CDR3 is 13 residues. The germline CDR1 and CDR2 sequences are ENHRY and SYGVKD. The CDR3 bases are TGTGCCATCAAAGGGAGCGATTCGCGTGGCTACACCTTC. Its translation is CAIKGSDSRGYTF.

The rearrangement joins TRBV28 to TRBJ1-2; no clear D. This CDR3 is built from 14 residues. V dropped 3 bases and J dropped 4 bases, with 12 bases sitting between them. CDR1 and CDR2 (germline): MDHEN, SYDVKM. The CDR3 nucleotides are TGTGCCAGCAGTTTCATCCAGGAGACCTATGGCTACACCTTC. Protein sequence: CASSFIQETYGYTF.

This clone has just a few counts. The rearrangement links TRBV7-9 to TRBJ2-5; TRBD2 matches at 10 bases. In germline, CDR1 is SEHNR, CDR2 FQNEAQ (reference sequence). Germline trimming cut 9 bases from V and 4 bases from J; bases unmatched to any gene: 8. The CDR3 is made up of 14 amino acids. CDR3 DNA sequence: TGTGCCAGTGCGTTGGCTAGCGGGAGAGAGACCCAGTACTTC. It encodes CASALASGRETQYF. Full variable domain (rest looked up from reference TRBV7-9 and TRBJ2-5): DTGVSQNPRHKITKRGQNVTFRCDPISEHNRLYWYRQTLGQGPEFLTYFQNEAQLEKSRLLSDRFSAERPKGSFSTLEIQRTEQGDSAMYLCASALASGRETQYFGPGTRLLVL.

This sequence joins TRBV27 and TRBJ2-3, with TRBD2 as a possible D gene (7 bases). The V gene's germline CDR1 is MNHEY and CDR2 SMNVEV (reference sequence). The V gene lost 5 bases and the J gene lost 4 bases, with 19 bases spanning the gap. The CDR3 has 16 amino acids. The CDR3 DNA reads TGTGCCAGCAGTCGCCGCGGGGGCGGGGGCGCAGATACGCAGTATTTT. Residues: CASSRRGGGGADTQYF.

This clone has a handful of counts. The rearrangement links TRBV7-8 to TRBJ2-3, with 14 bases that match TRBD2. Germline values: CDR1 SGHVS, CDR2 FQNEAQ. The CDR3 runs 16 residues. The trim removed 4 bases at V and 8 bases at J, leaving 8 bases unmatched. The chain's CDR3 is CASSSMTSGGAGTQYF. DNA of the CDR3: TGTGCCAGCAGCTCTATGACTAGCGGGGGGGCCGGTACGCAGTATTTT.

The chain uses TRBV19 and TRBJ2-1; TRBD1 matches at 7 bases. This CDR3 is built from 15 residues. Trimming removed 2 bases from V and 13 bases from J; junction bases left unmatched: 14. CDR1 is LNHDA, CDR2 SQIVND, per germline (reference sequence). In DNA, the CDR3 is TGTGCCAGTAGTATACAAGGCCCCTCCGGGACAGCTCAGTTCTTC. It specifies CASSIQGPSGTAQFF.

The rearrangement links TRBV11-2 to TRBJ2-3; TRBD1 matches at 7 bases. This CDR3 comprises 13 residues. With V trimmed by 5 bases and J by 4 bases, 3 bases remained unmatched. Per the germline V gene, CDR1 is SGHAT and CDR2 is FQNNGV. The CDR3 is CASSRQGPDTQYF. CDR3 coding DNA: TGTGCCAGCAGCCGACAGGGACCAGATACGCAGTATTTT.

The chain joins TRBV7-8 to TRBJ2-7; D is perhaps TRBD1 (6 bases). In germline, CDR1 is SGHVS, CDR2 FQNEAQ. V lost 0 bases to trimming and J lost 3 bases, with 6 bases between them. The CDR3 is 13 residues long. The CDR3 DNA reads TGTGCCAGCAGCTTAGCAGGGGGCTACGAGCAGTACTTC. Amino acid sequence: CASSLAGGYEQYF.

The chain has TRBV28 and TRBJ2-7; 7 bases map to TRBD2. The CDR3 is 13 residues long. V lost 2 bases to trimming and J lost 6 bases; unmatched junction nucleotides: 4. Germline V gene sequence: CDR1 MDHEN, CDR2 SYDVKM. The CDR3 loop is CASSLGWTSEQYV. The CDR3 region has the DNA TGTGCCAGCAGTTTAGGGTGGACTAGCGAGCAGTACGTC.

This chain joins TRBV30 and TRBJ1-2; no firm D call. Looked up from germline, CDR1 is GTSNPN and CDR2 is SVGIG (reference sequence). Trimming removed 0 bases at V and 3 bases at J, with 11 bases between. There are 14 residues in the CDR3. The DNA for the CDR3 is TGTGCCTGGAGTGTATTCGGCGGGGACTATGGCTACACCTTC. This gives the protein CAWSVFGGDYGYTF.

In this sample, this clone turned up once. The chain employs TRBV5-5 and TRBJ2-5, with D perhaps TRBD1 (5 bases). The CDR3 covers 14 residues. Germline-derived CDR1 and CDR2 are SGHKS and YYEKEE (reference sequence). With 7 bases removed from V and 1 base from J, the gap between germline ends came to 14 bases. CDR3 coding DNA: TGTGCCAGCGGAACCCGGACAACCCAAGAGACCCAGTACTTC. Protein product: CASGTRTTQETQYF.

This clone was seen more than once but under ten times. The rearrangement joins TRBV29-1 to TRBJ1-1; 9 bases are shared with TRBD1. Unmatched junction bases numbered 12, after V lost 3 bases and J lost 4 bases. CDR3 size: 16 residues. The germline V gene has CDR1 SQVTM and CDR2 ANQGSEA. CDR3 sequence (DNA): TGCAGCGTTGACCCCACCTTCGACAGGGGGATCACTGAAGCTTTCTTT. This codes for CSVDPTFDRGITEAFF.

The gene calls are TRBV7-2 and TRBJ1-5; D may be TRBD1 (5 bases). V lost 1 base and J 1 base, leaving 8 bases between the germline ends. Germline V CDR1 and CDR2: SGHTA, FQGNSA. CDR3 length equals 15 residues. The CDR3, as DNA: TGTGCCAGCAGCTTAGGGGGGTACAGCAATCAGCCCCAGCATTTT. It specifies CASSLGGYSNQPQHF.

V and J are TRBV4-3 and TRBJ2-2, with a possible D match to TRBD2 (5 bases). Trimming took off 0 bases at V and 7 bases at J, with 12 bases between the two ends. The V gene's germline CDR1 is LGHNA and CDR2 YSLEER. CDR3 length: 15 residues. The CDR3 spells CASSQDLGEGGELFF. The CDR3 DNA reads TGCGCCAGCAGCCAAGATCTGGGAGAAGGCGGGGAGCTGTTTTTT.

This clone was recorded a few times. The J gene is TRBJ2-7, the V gene TRBV6-1, with 10 bases that match TRBD1. Germline CDR1 and CDR2: MNHNS and SASEGT. This CDR3 spans 15 amino acids. V lost 4 bases, J lost 3 bases, and 6 bases stayed unmatched. In nucleotides, the CDR3 is TGTGCCAGCAGTGGACTCCGGGACAGGGGCTACGAGCAGTACTTC. The encoded protein is CASSGLRDRGYEQYF.

The J gene is TRBJ2-7, the V gene TRBV6-6, with 10 bases matching TRBD1. There are 15 residues in the CDR3. Germline CDR1 is MNHNY and CDR2 is SVGAGI (reference sequence). V lost 10 bases, J lost 9 bases, and 18 bases stayed unmatched. The CDR3 reads CATRSWTGGPLGQYV. CDR3 nucleotide sequence: TGTGCCACCCGATCCTGGACAGGGGGACCTCTTGGGCAGTACGTC.